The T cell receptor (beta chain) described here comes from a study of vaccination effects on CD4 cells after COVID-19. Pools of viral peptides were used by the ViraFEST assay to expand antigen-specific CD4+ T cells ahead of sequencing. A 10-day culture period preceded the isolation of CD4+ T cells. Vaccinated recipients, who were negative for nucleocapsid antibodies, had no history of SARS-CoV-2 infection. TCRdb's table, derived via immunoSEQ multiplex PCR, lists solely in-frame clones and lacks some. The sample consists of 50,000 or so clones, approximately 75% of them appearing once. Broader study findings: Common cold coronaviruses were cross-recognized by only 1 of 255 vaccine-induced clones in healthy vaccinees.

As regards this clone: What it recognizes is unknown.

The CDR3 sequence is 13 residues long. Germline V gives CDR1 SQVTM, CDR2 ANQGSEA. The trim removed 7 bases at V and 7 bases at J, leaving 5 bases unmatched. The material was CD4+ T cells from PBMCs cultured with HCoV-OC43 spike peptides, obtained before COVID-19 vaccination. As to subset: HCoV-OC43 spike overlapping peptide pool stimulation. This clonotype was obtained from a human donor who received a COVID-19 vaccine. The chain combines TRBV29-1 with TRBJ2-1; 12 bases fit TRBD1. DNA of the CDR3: TGCAGCGCTGAGGGACAGGGGGCGAATGAGCAGTTCTTC. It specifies CSAEGQGANEQFF.